The 14 T cell receptor beta chains in this list originate from one sample, sequenced in a study of a mutant IDH1 vaccine in newly diagnosed glioma. Repertoires were generated with immunoSEQ multiplex PCR, while TCRdb's copy carries only in-frame clones and drops some. The data contain about 30,000 clones, approximately 80% of them singletons. This sample's time point: week 35, safety follow-up. A 20-mer mutant IDH1 peptide at 300 ug was injected subcutaneously with topical imiquimod. Antigens of these TCRs are unknown. Sequences were derived from PBMCs, sampled from a glioma patient whose treatment included an IDH1 peptide vaccine. The receptors originated from a woman in her thirties or forties with glioma.

This chain uses TRBV5-1 with TRBJ2-5; 7 nucleotides agree with TRBD1. Per germline, CDR1 SGHRS and CDR2 YFSETQ. The trim removed 0 bases at V and 2 bases at J, leaving 1 base unmatched. The CDR3 contains 14 residues. CDR3 in DNA: TGCGCCAGCAGCTTGGAGGGACAGCAAGAGACCCAGTACTTC. This sequence encodes CASSLEGQQETQYF.

The rearrangement links TRBV2 to TRBJ2-1, with TRBD1 matching 7 bases. Germline V gene lookup returns CDR1 SNHLY and CDR2 FYNNEI. The CDR3 length is 11 residues. V was clipped by 8 bases and J by 7 bases; unmatched bases: 2. Here the CDR3 reads CASDRVNEQFF. The CDR3 region has the DNA TGTGCCAGCGACAGGGTTAATGAGCAGTTCTTC.

This chain uses TRBV7-8 with TRBJ2-2, with D tentatively TRBD1 (5 bases). The CDR3 spans 14 residues. Germline CDR1 is SGHVS and CDR2 is FQNEAQ. Trimming cost V 2 bases and J 1 base, with 5 bases left between them. The CDR3 region is CASSLRGNTGELFF. DNA for the CDR3: TGTGCCAGCAGCTTAAGGGGGAACACCGGGGAGCTGTTTTTT.

The chain combines TRBV7-8 with TRBJ2-2, with D unresolved. Germline lookup yields CDR1 SGHVS and CDR2 FQNEAQ. The V and J ends lost 3 bases and 6 bases respectively, with 5 bases between them. The CDR3 spans 12 residues. CDR3 amino acids: CASSLEAGELFF. The CDR3 nucleotides are TGTGCCAGCAGCTTGGAAGCCGGGGAGCTGTTTTTT.

The chain combines TRBV18 with TRBJ2-7; TRBD2 aligns across 12 bases. The germline CDR1 and CDR2 sequences are KGHSH and LQKENI. The V segment lost 5 bases and the J segment 2 bases; nucleotides outside the gene matches: 13. The CDR3 has 18 residues. The CDR3 is CASSELPGTSGRTYEQYF. The CDR3 DNA reads as TGTGCCAGCTCAGAACTCCCCGGGACTAGCGGGCGAACCTACGAGCAGTACTTC.

The rearrangement joins TRBV7-9 to TRBJ2-1; D unclear. The CDR3 loop spans 14 amino acids. The V gene's germline CDR1 is SEHNR and CDR2 FQNEAQ (reference sequence). The V and J ends lost 5 bases and 5 bases respectively, with 13 bases between them. This chain's CDR3 is CASSLTDGDNEQFF. In nucleotides, the CDR3 is TGTGCCAGCAGCCTGACGGACGGAGACAATGAGCAGTTCTTC.

This chain links TRBV11-2 with TRBJ1-2; 7 bases align to TRBD1. V was pared by 3 bases and J by 4 bases, with 5 bases of the junction left unmatched. CDR1 and CDR2 (germline): SGHAT, FQNNGV. CDR3 length: 14 amino acids. Here the CDR3 DNA reads TGTGCCAGCAGCTTTCACAGGGGTAGCTATGGCTACACCTTC. Its protein is CASSFHRGSYGYTF.

V and J are TRBV5-1 and TRBJ2-3; perhaps TRBD1 as D (7 bases). The CDR3 has 15 amino acids. Germline lookup yields CDR1 SGHRS and CDR2 YFSETQ. With 4 bases removed from V and 5 bases from J, the gap between germline ends came to 17 bases. The CDR3 sequence is CASSAGQTRGDTQYF. In DNA form, the CDR3 reads TGCGCCAGCAGCGCGGGACAGACTCGTGGAGATACGCAGTATTTT.

The chain couples TRBV6-5 to TRBJ1-3; D might be TRBD1 (5 bases). This CDR3 has 14 amino acids. Between the trimmed V and J ends, which lost 7 bases and 1 base, there was a span of 11 bases. Germline V gene data show CDR1 as MNHEY and CDR2 as SVGAGI. The CDR3 loop is CASTQGTSGNTIYF. CDR3 nucleotide sequence: TGTGCCAGCACTCAGGGTACGTCTGGAAACACCATATATTTT.

Points on this clone: Distinct nucleotide sequences in the sample also encode this CDR3. V usage is TRBV5-1 and J usage is TRBJ2-2, with unresolved D. Trimming stripped 1 base from V and 3 bases from J, with 4 bases between. Germline lookup yields CDR1 SGHRS and CDR2 YFSETQ. The CDR3 sequence is 13 residues long. The CDR3 reads CASSLRDTGELFF. The CDR3 DNA follows: TGCGCCAGCAGCTTGCGAGACACCGGGGAGCTGTTTTTT. The full variable domain, completed using reference TRBV5-1 and TRBJ2-2, is KAGVTQTPRYLIKTRGQQVTLSCSPISGHRSVSWYQQTPGQGLQFLFEYFSETQRNKGNFPGRFSGRQFSNSRSEMNVSTLELGDSALYLCASSLRDTGELFFGEGSRLTVL.

The chain has TRBV11-3 and TRBJ2-2; a weak D match, TRBD1 (6 bases). Germline CDR1 and CDR2: SGHNT and YENEEA. V gave up 3 bases and J gave up 3 bases, with 8 bases separating them. The CDR3 spans 14 residues. The CDR3 loop reads CASSFGQYTGELFF. CDR3 coding DNA: TGTGCCAGCAGCTTCGGACAGTACACCGGGGAGCTGTTTTTT.

The chain recombines TRBV19 with TRBJ2-3; D unclear. In germline, CDR1 is LNHDA, CDR2 SQIVND (reference sequence). V was trimmed by 3 bases and J by 2 bases, leaving 12 bases between them. The CDR3 loop spans 15 amino acids. CDR3 in amino acids: CASSISARDTDTQYF. The DNA for the CDR3 is TGTGCCAGTAGTATTTCGGCTAGAGACACAGATACGCAGTATTTT.

This chain joins TRBV6-5 and TRBJ2-2; the D gene is possibly TRBD1 (6 bases). Germline assignment: CDR1 MNHEY and CDR2 SVGAGI. CDR3 length: 15 amino acids. Deletions cut 2 bases from V and 5 bases from J, with 12 bases between. The CDR3 DNA is TGTGCCAGCAGTTACCGAGGACAGCTTACCGGGGAGCTGTTTTTT. This sequence encodes CASSYRGQLTGELFF.

The V call is TRBV18, the J call TRBJ1-5; 8 bases fit TRBD1. The CDR3 totals 16 residues. Germline lookup yields CDR1 KGHSH and CDR2 LQKENI. The J segment lost 1 base and the V segment lost 7 bases, leaving 9 bases of the junction unmatched. DNA of the CDR3: TGTGCCAGCTGTCCCGCAGGGGGCCGAAGCAATCAGCCCCAGCATTTT. This translates into CASCPAGGRSNQPQHF.